The 28 T cell receptor beta chains below come from one sample, sequenced in a study of cytomegalovirus exposure and HLA in healthy donors. The PCR was carried out with 60 Vbeta primers and 13 Jbeta primers. Profiling relied on immunoSEQ multiplex PCR, and the TCRdb table lists in-frame clones only, not all of them. This repertoire shows around 150,000 clones, approximately 90% found once; its top ten account for approximately 0.85%. The sample taken for sequencing was PBMCs. All receptors come from a woman under 40 in good health and CMV-seronegative.

This clone showed up just a few times. The CDR3 DNA is TGTGCCAGCAGCCCCCTCGGAGTTAGCTCTGGAAACACCATATATTTT. Translation: CASSPLGVSSGNTIYF. The gene calls are TRBV5-5 and TRBJ1-3; D is unclear. The V end was cut by 4 bases, the J end by 0 bases, with 14 bases between. Per germline, CDR1 SGHKS and CDR2 YYEKEE (reference sequence). CDR3 length equals 16 residues.

V usage is TRBV7-8 and J usage is TRBJ2-7; TRBD1 matches at 9 bases. The germline CDR1 and CDR2 sequences are SGHVS and FQNEAQ. V was clipped by 1 base and J by 6 bases; unmatched bases: 4. This CDR3 has 14 residues. CDR3 loop: CASSLGTGGREQYF. The CDR3 bases are TGTGCCAGCAGCTTAGGAACAGGGGGCCGCGAGCAGTACTTC. The whole variable domain, filled in from reference TRBV7-8 and TRBJ2-7, reads GAGVSQSPRYKVAKRGQDVALRCDPISGHVSLFWYQQALGQGPEFLTYFQNEAQLDKSGLPSDRFFAERPEGSVSTLKIQRTQQEDSAVYLCASSLGTGGREQYFGPGTRLTVT.

V gene TRBV6-5 combines with J gene TRBJ1-1; the D gene is possibly TRBD1 (5 bases). The V end was cut by 6 bases, the J end by 3 bases, with 11 bases between. CDR1 is MNHEY, CDR2 SVGAGI, per germline. This CDR3 has 13 amino acids. CDR3 sequence reads: CASSSPRDTEAFF. CDR3 bases: TGTGCCAGCAGCTCCCCCAGGGACACTGAAGCTTTCTTT.

The chain has TRBV4-1 and TRBJ2-7; TRBD1 aligns across 9 bases. Germline-derived CDR1 and CDR2 are MGHRA and YSYEKL. This CDR3 has 15 amino acids. With 4 bases clipped from V and 1 base from J, the junction kept 5 bases outside the gene matches. The CDR3 reads CASSRPTGGSYEQYF. For the CDR3, the DNA is TGCGCCAGCAGCCGTCCGACAGGGGGGTCCTACGAGCAGTACTTC.

This sequence joins TRBV7-3 and TRBJ1-1; TRBD1 aligns across 7 bases. Per the germline V gene, CDR1 is SGHTA and CDR2 is FQGTGA. CDR3 size: 15 residues. V lost 1 base to trimming and J lost 1 base; unmatched junction nucleotides: 3. CDR3 in amino acids: CASSLIGDRNTEAFF. The CDR3 DNA is TGTGCCAGCAGCTTAATCGGGGACAGGAACACTGAAGCTTTCTTT. Full variable domain (outside the CDR3, taken from reference TRBV7-3 and TRBJ1-1): GAGVSQTPSNKVTEKGKYVELRCDPISGHTALYWYRQSLGQGPEFLIYFQGTGAADDSGLPNDRFFAVRPEGSVSTLKIQRTERGDSAVYLCASSLIGDRNTEAFFGQGTRLTVV.

The chain employs TRBV7-2 and TRBJ1-2, with D perhaps matching TRBD1 (6 bases). This CDR3 region has 15 residues. Germline CDR1 SGHTA, CDR2 FQGNSA. V was shortened by 5 bases and J by 11 bases, with 24 bases between the two germline ends. In DNA, the CDR3 is TGTGCCAGCAGCGACACCGGGACAACCTCTATGCGGTACACCTTC. This gives the protein CASSDTGTTSMRYTF.

V and J are TRBV6-5 and TRBJ2-2; D may be TRBD2 (6 bases). The CDR3 contains 14 residues. The V gene's germline CDR1 is MNHEY and CDR2 SVGAGI. V gave up 2 bases and J gave up 7 bases, with 11 bases separating them. The CDR3 region is CASSYERGGGELFF. CDR3 in DNA: TGTGCCAGCAGTTACGAGAGGGGAGGCGGGGAGCTGTTTTTT.

The rearrangement joins TRBV2 to TRBJ1-1; D perhaps matches TRBD1 (5 bases). V lost 4 bases and J 4 bases, leaving 10 bases between the germline ends. Germline-derived CDR1 and CDR2 are SNHLY and FYNNEI. The CDR3 spans 13 residues. CDR3 in DNA: TGTGCCAGCAGTGTCAGGGCCGGCACTGAAGCTTTCTTT. Amino acid sequence: CASSVRAGTEAFF.

The chain employs TRBV6-6 and TRBJ2-7, with 7 nucleotides matching TRBD2. This CDR3 contains 15 residues. Trimming cost V 5 bases and J 5 bases; bases outside gene matches: 12. In germline, CDR1 is MNHNY, CDR2 SVGAGI (reference sequence). The CDR3 here is CASSPISGVTHEQYF. CDR3 nucleotides: TGTGCCAGCAGTCCAATCAGCGGGGTAACCCACGAGCAGTACTTC.

This chain connects TRBV7-2 to TRBJ2-1, with 9 bases that match TRBD2. V was clipped by 5 bases and J by 5 bases; unmatched bases: 4. CDR3 length: 14 residues. Germline V gives CDR1 SGHTA, CDR2 FQGNSA. CDR3 DNA: TGTGCCAGCAGCATGACTAGCGGAAACAATGAGCAGTTCTTC. Translating gives CASSMTSGNNEQFF.

The rearrangement uses TRBV5-1 and TRBJ2-3, with 7 positions matching TRBD1. J gave up 4 bases and V 1 base, and 9 bases lay outside the gene matches. Germline V CDR1 and CDR2: SGHRS, YFSETQ. This CDR3 is 16 amino acids long. In DNA, the CDR3 is TGCGCCAGCAGCTTGAAGGCCAGGGGGTTTTCAGATACGCAGTATTTT. It yields the protein CASSLKARGFSDTQYF. Variable domain in full (rest from reference TRBV5-1 and TRBJ2-3): KAGVTQTPRYLIKTRGQQVTLSCSPISGHRSVSWYQQTPGQGLQFLFEYFSETQRNKGNFPGRFSGRQFSNSRSEMNVSTLELGDSALYLCASSLKARGFSDTQYFGPGTRLTVL.

V is TRBV5-4 and J is TRBJ2-7; D is perhaps TRBD1 (5 bases). The germline V and J ends were trimmed by 0 bases and 2 bases, with 18 bases remaining between them. CDR3 length: 17 residues. Germline values: CDR1 SGHNT, CDR2 YYREEE (reference sequence). The CDR3 is CASSLAIGVASTYEQYF. The DNA for the CDR3 is TGTGCCAGCAGCTTGGCCATAGGGGTCGCGTCGACCTACGAGCAGTACTTC. The whole variable domain, filled in from reference TRBV5-4 and TRBJ2-7, reads ETGVTQSPTHLIKTRGQQVTLRCSSQSGHNTVSWYQQALGQGPQFIFQYYREEENGRGNFPPRFSGLQFPNYSSELNVNALELDDSALYLCASSLAIGVASTYEQYFGPGTRLTVT.

CDR3 region: CASSGGVWGRGITEAFF. Here the CDR3 DNA reads TGTGCCAGTAGTGGAGGTGTCTGGGGCAGGGGGATAACTGAAGCTTTCTTT. The rearrangement links TRBV19 to TRBJ1-1; TRBD1 aligns across 7 bases. This CDR3 comprises 17 residues. After removal of 5 bases from V and 5 bases from J, the junction contained 17 bases not matched to a gene. CDR1 and CDR2 from the germline V gene are LNHDA and SQIVND (reference sequence).

This clone was counted only a few times. J is TRBJ1-3 and V is TRBV10-2; D is unclear. CDR3 length equals 17 residues. Trimming removed 4 bases from V and 0 bases from J, with 16 bases in between. Germline V gene sequence: CDR1 WSHSY, CDR2 SAAADI. As DNA, the CDR3 is TGCGCCAGCAGTGTTCTAGGATTGGGTCTCTCTGGAAACACCATATATTTT. Its protein is CASSVLGLGLSGNTIYF.

V usage is TRBV7-3 and J usage is TRBJ1-2; 8 bases are a match to TRBD1. Unmatched junction bases numbered 6, after V lost 4 bases and J lost 8 bases. Germline V gene lookup returns CDR1 SGHTA and CDR2 FQGTGA. The CDR3 length is 13 residues. For the CDR3, the DNA is TGTGCCAGCAGCTACCAGGGGGCGGGGGGCTACACCTTC. This translates into CASSYQGAGGYTF.

V and J are TRBV18 and TRBJ1-1, with D perhaps TRBD1 (5 bases). Germline values: CDR1 KGHSH, CDR2 LQKENI. V lost 6 bases and J lost 1, with 12 bases in between. The CDR3 totals 14 residues. This chain's CDR3 is CASSSGGGNTEAFF. The CDR3, as DNA: TGTGCCAGCTCCAGTGGCGGGGGGAACACTGAAGCTTTCTTT.

This sequence joins TRBV5-6 and TRBJ2-3; 9 bases fit TRBD2. Germline CDR1 and CDR2: SGHDT and YYEEEE. This CDR3 region has 16 residues. The V segment lost 4 bases and the J segment 2 bases; nucleotides outside the gene matches: 8. The CDR3 reads CASSPLRLAVTDTQYF. The DNA for the CDR3 is TGTGCCAGCAGCCCCTTGCGACTAGCGGTCACAGATACGCAGTATTTT.

This CDR3 is CASRYRALGANTEAFF. Written as DNA, the CDR3 is TGTGCCAGCCGTTACCGGGCCCTGGGGGCGAACACTGAAGCTTTCTTT. The V gene is TRBV27, the J gene TRBJ1-1; D possibly corresponds to TRBD1 (6 bases). This CDR3 is 16 amino acids long. CDR1 MNHEY and CDR2 SMNVEV come from the germline V gene (reference sequence). Trimming left V 8 bases short and J 1 base short, with 20 bases between.

The J gene is TRBJ2-7, the V gene TRBV7-9; TRBD2 might be the D (5 bases). The CDR3 consists of 12 residues. The V end was cut by 0 bases, the J end by 7 bases, with 7 bases between. Germline lookup yields CDR1 SEHNR and CDR2 FQNEAQ (reference sequence). DNA for the CDR3: TGTGCCAGCAGCTTAGCCTGGGAGGAGCAGTACTTC. Its translation is CASSLAWEEQYF.

The rearrangement joins TRBV11-2 to TRBJ1-2; a possible D gene is TRBD1 (6 bases). Germline assignment: CDR1 SGHAT and CDR2 FQNNGV. Trimming removed 2 bases from V and 2 bases from J, with 9 bases in between. The CDR3 contains 14 residues. CDR3 DNA sequence: TGTGCCAGCAGCTTATTTCAGGGGAACTATGGCTACACCTTC. Amino acid sequence: CASSLFQGNYGYTF.

The chain employs TRBV5-6 and TRBJ2-5; TRBD1 aligns across 7 bases. The J call may be in error: the DNA end matches TRBJ2-7 better. Germline V gene data show CDR1 as SGHDT and CDR2 as YYEEEE. This CDR3 region has 14 residues. The CDR3 spells CASSLAGQIYEQYF. Written as DNA, the CDR3 is TGTGCCAGCAGCTTGGCGGGACAGATCTACGAGCAGTACTTC.

V and J are TRBV6-5 and TRBJ2-5; 12 bases fit TRBD1. The CDR3 sequence is 15 residues long. Looked up from germline, CDR1 is MNHEY and CDR2 is SVGAGI. With V trimmed by 10 bases and J by 3 bases, 9 bases remained unmatched. The CDR3 nucleotides read TGTGCCACCGTTATCGGGACAGGGGGCAAAGAGACCCAGTACTTC. Its translation: CATVIGTGGKETQYF.

This rearrangement joins TRBV6-5 to TRBJ2-7, with a weak D call TRBD2 (5 bases). Germline CDR1 and CDR2: MNHEY and SVGAGI. The CDR3 has 14 residues. Trimming took 2 bases from V and 4 from J, leaving 12 bases between them. In DNA, the CDR3 is TGTGCCAGCAGTTACGTCACCGGGGTGTACGAGCAGTACTTC. Protein sequence: CASSYVTGVYEQYF.

This chain joins TRBV28 and TRBJ2-3; the match to TRBD2 covers 9 bases. Trimming cost V 2 bases and J 3 bases; bases outside gene matches: 6. Germline CDR1 and CDR2: MDHEN and SYDVKM. This CDR3 contains 16 residues. DNA for the CDR3: TGTGCCAGCAGTTTAATAGCGGGAGAAGAAACAGATACGCAGTATTTT. This gives the protein CASSLIAGEETDTQYF. The full variable domain, completed using reference TRBV28 and TRBJ2-3, is DVKVTQSSRYLVKRTGEKVFLECVQDMDHENMFWYRQDPGLGLRLIYFSYDVKMKEKGDIPEGYSVSREKKERFSLILESASTNQTSMYLCASSLIAGEETDTQYFGPGTRLTVL.

This clone was observed a single time. The chain uses TRBV9 and TRBJ1-1; D perhaps matches TRBD1 (6 bases). V lost 3 bases to trimming and J lost 1 base, with 13 bases between them. The CDR3 contains 15 residues. Germline assignment: CDR1 SGDLS and CDR2 YYNGEE. CDR3 DNA: TGTGCCAGCAGCGGGACCGGGACACCGAACACTGAAGCTTTCTTT. Translation gives CASSGTGTPNTEAFF.

The chain is built from TRBV27 and TRBJ2-7; 8 nucleotides line up with TRBD2. This CDR3 has 15 residues. CDR1 is MNHEY, CDR2 SMNVEV, per germline (reference sequence). The ends lost 3 bases at V and 4 bases at J; junction bases unmatched: 8. DNA of the CDR3: TGTGCCAGCAGTTTGGCGGGGGGAAGCCTTTACGAGCAGTACTTC. This encodes CASSLAGGSLYEQYF.

This clone was picked up one time. The V and J genes are TRBV18 and TRBJ1-1, with 11 bases fitting TRBD1. Per the germline V gene, CDR1 is KGHSH and CDR2 is LQKENI. CDR3 length: 15 residues. J was trimmed by 11 bases and V by 0 bases; bases with no gene match: 8. The CDR3 region is CASSPPKDRGLGAFF. CDR3 nucleotide sequence: TGTGCCAGCTCACCACCGAAGGACAGGGGGCTTGGTGCTTTCTTT. Drawing the rest from reference TRBV18 and TRBJ1-1, the complete variable domain is NAGVMQNPRHLVRRRGQEARLRCSPMKGHSHVYWYRQLPEEGLKFMVYLQKENIIDESGMPKERFSAEFPKEGPSILRIQQVVRGDSAAYFCASSPPKDRGLGAFFGQGTRLTVV.

The chain employs TRBV6-4 and TRBJ2-3; TRBD2 matches at 10 bases. The CDR3 length is 15 residues. Germline trimming cut 4 bases from V and 1 base from J; bases unmatched to any gene: 2. Looked up from germline, CDR1 is MRHNA and CDR2 is SNTAGT. CDR3 protein: CASSAGTSGTDTQYF. CDR3 DNA sequence: TGTGCCAGCAGTGCCGGGACTAGCGGCACAGATACGCAGTATTTT.